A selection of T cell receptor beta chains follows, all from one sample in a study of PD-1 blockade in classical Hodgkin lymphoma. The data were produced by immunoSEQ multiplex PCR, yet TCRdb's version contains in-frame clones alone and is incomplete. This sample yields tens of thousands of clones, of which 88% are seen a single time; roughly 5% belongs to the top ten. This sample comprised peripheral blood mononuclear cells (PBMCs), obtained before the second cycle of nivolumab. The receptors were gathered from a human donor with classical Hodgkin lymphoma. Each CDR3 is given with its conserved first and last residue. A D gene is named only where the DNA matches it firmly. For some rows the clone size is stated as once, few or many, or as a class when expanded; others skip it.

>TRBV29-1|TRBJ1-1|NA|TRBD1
CSGRTGMNTEAFF
TGCAGCGGCCGGACAGGGATGAACACTGAAGCTTTCTTT
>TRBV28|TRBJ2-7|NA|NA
CASRDSYEQYF
TGTGCCAGCAGGGATTCCTACGAGCAGTACTTC
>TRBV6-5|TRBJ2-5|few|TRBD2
CASQQRTSGKETQYF
TGTGCCAGCCAGCAGCGGACTAGCGGGAAAGAGACCCAGTACTTC
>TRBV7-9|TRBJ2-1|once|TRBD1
CASSPWDRGNEQFF
TGTGCCAGCAGCCCATGGGACAGGGGCAATGAGCAGTTCTTC
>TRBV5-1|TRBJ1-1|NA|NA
CASSLAAGSTEAFF
TGCGCCAGCAGCTTGGCCGCGGGGAGCACTGAAGCTTTCTTT
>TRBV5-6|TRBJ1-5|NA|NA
CASSLGRVGQPQHF
TGTGCCAGCAGCTTGGGCAGGGTTGGTCAGCCCCAGCATTTT
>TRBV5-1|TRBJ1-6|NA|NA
CASSLDDRTPLHF
TGCGCCAGCAGCTTGGACGACAGAACACCCCTCCACTTT
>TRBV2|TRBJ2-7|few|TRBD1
CATPGQNPYEQYF
TGTGCCACCCCGGGACAGAACCCCTACGAGCAGTACTTC
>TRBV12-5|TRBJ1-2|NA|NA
CASGLVGSGGYTF
TGTGCTAGTGGTTTGGTAGGGTCGGGCGGCTACACCTTC
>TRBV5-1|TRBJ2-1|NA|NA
CASSLVTGSYNEQFF
TGCGCCAGCAGCTTGGTCACAGGCTCCTACAATGAGCAGTTCTTC
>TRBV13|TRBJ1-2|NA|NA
CASSPLTATNYGYTF
TGTGCCAGCAGCCCCCTTACAGCTACTAACTATGGCTACACCTTC
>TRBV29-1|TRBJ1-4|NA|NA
CSVAVASELFF
TGCAGCGTTGCCGTCGCAAGCGAACTGTTTTTT
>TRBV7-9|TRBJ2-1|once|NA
CASSLDGGRSGGEQFF
TGTGCCAGCAGCTTAGACGGCGGCCGTAGTGGAGGTGAGCAGTTCTTC
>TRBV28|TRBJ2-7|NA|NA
CASSPPGLSSYEQYF
TGTGCCAGCAGCCCACCAGGGTTGAGCTCCTACGAGCAGTACTTC
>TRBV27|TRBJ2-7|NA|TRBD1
CASRTTLQGAYEQYF
TGTGCCAGCAGAACCACACTCCAGGGGGCCTACGAGCAGTACTTC
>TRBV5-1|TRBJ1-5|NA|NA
CASSLDPSGNQPQHF
TGCGCCAGCAGCTTGGACCCCTCGGGCAATCAGCCCCAGCATTTT
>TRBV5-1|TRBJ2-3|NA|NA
CASSNTDTQYF
TGCGCCAGCAGCAACACAGATACGCAGTATTTT
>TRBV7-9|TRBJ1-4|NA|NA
CASSLDDEKLFF
TGTGCCAGCAGCTTAGACGATGAAAAACTGTTTTTT
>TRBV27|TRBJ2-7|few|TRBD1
CASKLQGAAYEQYF
TGTGCCAGCAAACTTCAGGGGGCGGCTTACGAGCAGTACTTC
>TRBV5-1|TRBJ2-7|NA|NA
CASSFDGYYEQYF
TGCGCCAGCAGCTTTGACGGTTACTACGAGCAGTACTTC
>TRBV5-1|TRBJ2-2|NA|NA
CASSQDRQGTGELFF
TGCGCCAGCAGCCAAGACAGGCAGGGCACCGGGGAGCTGTTTTTT
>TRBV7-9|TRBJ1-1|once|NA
CASSLSENTEAFF
TGTGCCAGCAGCTTATCAGAGAACACTGAAGCTTTCTTT
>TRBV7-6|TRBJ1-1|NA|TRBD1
CASSGGGATGVREAFF
TGTGCCAGCAGCGGAGGGGGGGCCACAGGGGTTCGTGAAGCTTTCTTT
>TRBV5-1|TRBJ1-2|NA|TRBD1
CASSFFQQGYGYTF
TGCGCCAGCAGCTTCTTCCAACAGGGGTATGGCTACACCTTC
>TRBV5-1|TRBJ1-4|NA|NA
CASSESPGEKLFF
TGCGCCAGTTCGGAGTCCCCCGGAGAAAAACTGTTTTTT
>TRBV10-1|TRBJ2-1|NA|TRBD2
CASSESASGGVGSYNEQFF
TGCGCCAGCAGTGAGTCAGCTAGCGGGGGGGTAGGATCCTACAATGAGCAGTTCTTC
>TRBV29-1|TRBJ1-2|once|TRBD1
CSGKDRVGDGYTF
TGCAGCGGAAAGGACAGGGTGGGGGACGGCTACACCTTC
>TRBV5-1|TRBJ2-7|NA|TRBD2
CASSGRAGGYEQYF
TGCGCCAGCAGCGGACGGGCGGGGGGTTACGAGCAGTACTTC
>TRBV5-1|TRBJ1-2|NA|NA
CASRPGGGTYGYTF
TGCGCCAGCAGACCGGGCGGAGGGACCTATGGCTACACCTTC
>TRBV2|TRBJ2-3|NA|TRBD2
CASSEAWDLAGRRKKQYF
TGTGCCAGCAGTGAAGCCTGGGATCTAGCGGGGCGGAGGAAGAAGCAGTATTTT
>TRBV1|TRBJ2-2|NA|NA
CTSSQDGLAGADGELFF
TGCACCAGCAGCCAAGATGGACTAGCGGGGGCGGACGGGGAGCTGTTTTTT
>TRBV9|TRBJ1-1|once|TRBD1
CASSLHRQGGNTEAFF
TGTGCCAGCAGCCTCCATAGACAGGGTGGAAACACTGAAGCTTTCTTT
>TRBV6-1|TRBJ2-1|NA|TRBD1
CASSDRGRIDEQFF
TGTGCCAGCAGTGACAGGGGGCGCATCGATGAGCAGTTCTTC
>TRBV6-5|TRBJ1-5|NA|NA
CASSLTGASNQPQHF
TGTGCCAGCAGCCTGACAGGAGCCAGCAATCAGCCCCAGCATTTT
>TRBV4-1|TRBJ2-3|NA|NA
CASSQVSVSQYF
TGCGCCAGCAGCCAAGTTAGCGTGTCGCAGTATTTT
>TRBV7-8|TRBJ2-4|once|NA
CASSLSEDIQYF
TGTGCCAGCAGCTTAAGTGAGGACATTCAGTACTTC
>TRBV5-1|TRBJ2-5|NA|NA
CASGNTGETQYF
TGCGCCAGCGGGAATACTGGAGAGACCCAGTACTTC